A single sample gave rise to the 23 T cell receptor beta chains below, sequenced in a study of naive and memory T cell subsets. An equimolar mix of two oligonucleotides served as the beta constant-region primer for TRBC1 and TRBC2. Nested alpha and beta constant-region primers with the SP2 primer drove four PCR rounds on ligated cDNA. TCRdb called the UMI-ligation and nested PCR reads again in MiXCR, with one record for every CDR3 protein. Of tens of thousands of distinct CDR3 sequences listed, roughly 9.3% are singletons. Sequenced: naive CD8+ T cells from blood. These receptors were collected from a human donor in good health.

In this sample, this clonotype turned up a few times. The V gene is TRBV7-3, the J gene TRBJ2-5, with D possibly being TRBD2 (6 bases). The germline CDR1 and CDR2 sequences are SGHTA and FQGTGA. The CDR3 sequence is 16 residues long. V lost 0 bases to trimming and J lost 3 bases, with 14 bases between them. The CDR3 region has the DNA TGTGCCAGCAGCTTAACGGGTGGACTATCGAAAGAGACCCAGTACTTC. It codes for CASSLTGGLSKETQYF.

This clonotype was observed a few times. This chain links TRBV29-1 with TRBJ2-1, with TRBD2 as a possible D gene (7 bases). Trimming left V 4 bases short and J 3 bases short, with 13 bases between. The CDR3 is 14 amino acids. Germline CDR1 SQVTM, CDR2 ANQGSEA. CDR3 in DNA: TGCAGCGTTGTCGAGGGGGGGCTCTACAATGAGCAGTTCTTC. Protein sequence: CSVVEGGLYNEQFF.

This chain joins TRBV9 and TRBJ2-3, with D tentatively TRBD1 or TRBD2 (5 bases each). Between the trimmed V and J ends, which lost 7 bases and 3 bases, there was a span of 15 bases. CDR1 and CDR2 (germline): SGDLS, YYNGEE. This CDR3 comprises 14 residues. The CDR3: CASHRSGGTDTQYF. CDR3 sequence (DNA): TGTGCCAGCCACAGGAGCGGTGGTACAGATACGCAGTATTTT. The full variable domain, with the rest looked up from reference TRBV9 and TRBJ2-3, is DSGVTQTPKHLITATGQRVTLRCSPRSGDLSVYWYQQSLDQGLQFLIQYYNGEERAKGNILERFSAQQFPDLHSELNLSSLELGDSALYFCASHRSGGTDTQYFGPGTRLTVL.

The sample holds a few counts of this clonotype. The chain has TRBV9 and TRBJ2-7; D perhaps matches TRBD2 (5 bases). Trimming stripped 0 bases from V and 2 bases from J, with 15 bases between. The V gene's germline CDR1 is SGDLS and CDR2 YYNGEE. The CDR3 extends over 16 amino acids. The chain's CDR3 is CASSVALGGPAYEQYF. In nucleotides, the CDR3 is TGTGCCAGCAGCGTAGCTTTAGGAGGACCTGCCTACGAGCAGTACTTC.

This clonotype was detected a few times. The rearrangement links TRBV6-2 or TRBV6-3 to TRBJ2-3, with 11 bases matching TRBD1. Trimming at V came to 0 bases and at J to 7 bases, leaving 27 bases not matched to a gene. Germline V gives CDR1 MNHEY, CDR2 SVGEGT. The CDR3 runs to 23 residues. CDR3 sequence reads: CASSYSRDRGTEAQAGSFHTQYF. CDR3 nucleotides: TGTGCCAGCAGTTACTCCCGGGACAGGGGGACAGAGGCCCAAGCAGGATCGTTCCATACGCAGTATTTT.

CDR3 amino acids: CASSGSQQRYEQYF. The CDR3 bases are TGTGCCAGCAGTGGTTCCCAACAGCGCTACGAGCAGTACTTC. J is TRBJ2-7 and V is TRBV28, with D hard to call. Germline V gene data show CDR1 as MDHEN and CDR2 as SYDVKM. V was trimmed by 5 bases and J by 3 bases, leaving 14 bases between them. CDR3 length: 14 residues.

This clonotype was counted many times. The chain combines TRBV29-1 with TRBJ1-2; no definite D call. Germline CDR1 is SQVTM and CDR2 is ANQGSEA. Trimming cost V 1 base and J 3 bases, with 6 bases left between them. CDR3 length: 12 amino acids. Written as DNA, the CDR3 is TGCAGCGTTGAAGGGCGGCACTATGGCTACACCTTC. Residues: CSVEGRHYGYTF.

This clonotype was seen a handful of times. The chain carries TRBV6-2 or TRBV6-3 and TRBJ2-1, with 11 bases fitting TRBD2. CDR1 MNHEY and CDR2 SVGEGT come from the germline V gene. J gave up 4 bases and V 5 bases, and 10 bases lay outside the gene matches. The CDR3 is 17 residues long. The CDR3 bases are TGTGCCAGCAGTAGCGGGCCTACTAGCGGGGGATACAATGAGCAGTTCTTC. Its protein is CASSSGPTSGGYNEQFF.

CDR3 region: CASSQQGFTEAFF. The CDR3 DNA reads TGCGCCAGCAGCCAACAGGGGTTCACTGAAGCTTTCTTT. V is TRBV4-1 and J is TRBJ1-1; D might be TRBD1 (6 bases). The CDR3 length is 13 residues. Germline V lookup: CDR1 MGHRA, CDR2 YSYEKL. V was clipped by 2 bases and J by 4 bases, with 8 bases between them.

J is TRBJ1-5 and V is TRBV4-1; weak D call: TRBD1 (6 bases). The CDR3 has 14 amino acids. Germline-derived CDR1 and CDR2 are MGHRA and YSYEKL. Trimming removed 4 bases at V and 3 bases at J, with 10 bases between. CDR3: CASSPRDNNQPQHF. The CDR3 DNA reads as TGCGCCAGCAGCCCCCGGGACAACAATCAGCCCCAGCATTTT.

This clonotype has at least ten counts. DNA for the CDR3: TGCAGTGCTTCGTGGGCCCCGAATTCACCCCTCCACTTT. It encodes CSASWAPNSPLHF. This chain joins TRBV20-1 and TRBJ1-6; D is uncertain. The CDR3 totals 13 residues. Per the germline V gene, CDR1 is DFQATT and CDR2 is SNEGSKA (reference sequence). V was cut by 5 bases and J by 7 bases, with 12 bases left in between.

This clonotype has a count of ten or more. The chain uses TRBV10-2 and TRBJ2-1; 9 nucleotides align to TRBD2. Per germline, CDR1 WSHSY and CDR2 SAAADI. This CDR3 has 15 amino acids. Unmatched junction bases numbered 6, after V lost 4 bases and J lost 5 bases. Here the CDR3 DNA reads TGCGCCAGCAGTGTGACGACTAGCGGACACAATGAGCAGTTCTTC. The encoded protein is CASSVTTSGHNEQFF.

This clonotype was counted only a few times. The CDR3 DNA sequence: TGTGCCAGCAGCGTCGTAGCGGGATTCGGTGAGCAGTTCTTC. Its protein product is CASSVVAGFGEQFF. The V gene is TRBV9, the J gene TRBJ2-1; 8 bases are shared with TRBD2. Per germline, CDR1 SGDLS and CDR2 YYNGEE. This CDR3 contains 14 residues. Germline trimming cut 2 bases from V and 9 bases from J; bases unmatched to any gene: 7.

This clonotype turned up a few times. J is TRBJ2-5 and V is TRBV13; possible D gene TRBD2, 6 bases. Germline V gene sequence: CDR1 PRHDT, CDR2 FYEKMQ (reference sequence). This CDR3 has 13 amino acids. V shed 5 bases and J shed 3 bases, with 10 bases lying between them. As DNA, the CDR3 is TGTGCCAGCAGCGCGACTAGTAAAGAGACCCAGTACTTC. This gives the protein CASSATSKETQYF.

This chain connects TRBV7-9 to TRBJ1-2, with no clear D. CDR3 size: 14 residues. V lost 3 bases and J 6 bases, leaving 14 bases between the germline ends. Germline CDR1 is SEHNR and CDR2 is FQNEAQ (reference sequence). Here the CDR3 reads CASSLSGSLNGYTF. The CDR3 DNA sequence: TGTGCCAGCAGCTTGTCGGGATCCTTAAATGGCTACACCTTC.

This clonotype has a count of ten or more. CDR3 amino acids: CASRPLDSRYEQYF. The CDR3 DNA reads TGTGCCAGCAGACCCCTCGACAGCCGCTACGAGCAGTACTTC. The chain links TRBV6-2 or TRBV6-3 to TRBJ2-7; the D gene is possibly TRBD1 (5 bases). The V end lost 6 bases, the J end lost 3 bases, and 15 bases lay between the germline ends. The germline CDR1 and CDR2 sequences are MNHEY and SVGEGT. The length of the CDR3 is 14 residues.

This clonotype appeared many times. CDR3 protein: CASSRVTGELFF. For the CDR3, the DNA is TGTGCCAGTAGTAGGGTCACCGGGGAGCTGTTTTTT. V is TRBV19 and J is TRBJ2-2; D remains unclear. This CDR3 contains 12 residues. V was shortened by 4 bases and J by 4 bases, with 4 bases between the two germline ends. Germline CDR1 is LNHDA and CDR2 is SQIVND (reference sequence). The variable domain in full, completed from reference TRBV19 and TRBJ2-2, reads DGGITQSPKYLFRKEGQNVTLSCEQNLNHDAMYWYRQDPGQGLRLIYYSQIVNDFQKGDIAEGYSVSREKKESFPLTVTSAQKNPTAFYLCASSRVTGELFFGEGSRLTVL.

This clonotype was counted many times. In DNA, the CDR3 is TGTGCCACTGGGGTGAGCTCCTACAATGAGCAGTTCTTC. This gives the protein CATGVSSYNEQFF. This chain links TRBV15 with TRBJ2-1; D gene ambiguous. Between the trimmed V and J ends, which lost 9 bases and 0 bases, there was a span of 9 bases. This CDR3 has 13 residues. Germline CDR1 LNHNV, CDR2 YYDKDF (reference sequence).

Notes on this clonotype: A much bigger clone sits one base away, suggesting this may be a read error. V and J are TRBV4-2 and TRBJ2-1; maybe TRBD1 (5 bases). This CDR3 comprises 14 residues. Trimming cost V 7 bases and J 8 bases, with 18 bases left between them. Germline lookup yields CDR1 LGHNA and CDR2 YNFKEQ. The CDR3 spells CASKGIGDLDEQFF. The DNA of the CDR3 is TGTGCCAGCAAGGGGATAGGGGATCTCGATGAGCAGTTCTTC.

Only a few counts were recorded for this clonotype. The chain joins TRBV25-1 to TRBJ1-6; the D gene is possibly TRBD1 (6 bases). Germline assignment: CDR1 MGHDK and CDR2 SYGVNS. The CDR3 is 14 residues long. V lost 3 bases and J 4 bases, leaving 7 bases between the germline ends. CDR3 residues: CASSDRGYNSPLHF. The DNA of the CDR3 is TGTGCCAGCAGTGACAGGGGATATAATTCACCCCTCCACTTT.

This clonotype has a count of ten or more. This sequence joins TRBV29-1 and TRBJ2-1, with a weak D call TRBD1 (5 bases). The length of the CDR3 is 12 residues. The germline V gene has CDR1 SQVTM and CDR2 ANQGSEA. Trimming shortened V by 7 bases and J by 6 bases, and 13 bases separated the two germline ends. CDR3 sequence: CSEKDQGNEQFF. In DNA form, the CDR3 reads TGCAGCGAAAAAGATCAGGGCAATGAGCAGTTCTTC.

A word on this clonotype: A much larger clone differs by one base, so this may be a read error. The chain employs TRBV6-6 and TRBJ1-6; 7 bases fit TRBD1. Per the germline V gene, CDR1 is MNHNY and CDR2 is SVGAGI (reference sequence). CDR3 size: 15 residues. Germline trimming cut 4 bases from V and 8 bases from J; bases unmatched to any gene: 8. The CDR3 is CASSSPRDSDSPLHF. The DNA for the CDR3 is TGTGCCAGCAGTTCCCCTCGGGACAGCGATTCACCCCTCCACTTT.

Comment on this clonotype: One junction end does not reproduce the germline sequence, and a read error may be involved. The rearrangement joins TRBV2 to TRBJ2-3; 15 nucleotides match TRBD2. Germline CDR1 reads SNHLY; CDR2 reads FYNNEI. The CDR3 covers 16 residues. The CDR3 DNA follows: TGTGCCAGCAGAGAAGGGACTAGCGGGAGGCTTGATACGCAGTATTTT. It codes for CASREGTSGRLDTQYF.